The 25 T cell receptor beta chains below come from one sample, sequenced in a study of T cell clones after liver transplantation. Sequencing was performed with immunoSEQ multiplex PCR; in TCRdb, only in-frame clones are kept and a portion is missing. The sample yields some 9,000 clones, almost 80% seen once. This specimen consisted of CD8+ T cells from blood, obtained before liver transplant. The source is a human donor who received a liver transplant.

This clone was detected only once. The genes are TRBV11-2 and TRBJ2-5; 15 nucleotides agree with TRBD2. Trimming removed 5 bases from V and 4 bases from J; junction bases left unmatched: 11. Germline V gene data show CDR1 as SGHAT and CDR2 as FQNNGV. The CDR3 totals 18 residues. The CDR3 DNA follows: TGTGCCAGCAGCCTCGGGACTAGCGGGAGGACCGATCGAGAGACCCAGTACTTC. Its protein is CASSLGTSGRTDRETQYF.

The rearrangement links TRBV7-8 to TRBJ2-1, with D unclear. The V end was cut by 2 bases, the J end by 8 bases, with 16 bases between. This CDR3 has 15 amino acids. Germline-derived CDR1 and CDR2 are SGHVS and FQNEAQ. CDR3 loop: CASSLRAQGRDEQFF. The CDR3 nucleotides are TGTGCCAGCAGCTTAAGGGCGCAAGGTCGGGATGAGCAGTTCTTC.

The rearrangement joins TRBV7-2 to TRBJ2-1; TRBD1 might be the D (6 bases). Trimming pared 1 base from V and 0 bases from J, leaving 19 bases between. Looked up from germline, CDR1 is SGHTA and CDR2 is FQGNSA. CDR3 length: 19 amino acids. This CDR3 reads CASSLVVSPEDSSYNEQFF. In nucleotides, the CDR3 is TGTGCCAGCAGCTTAGTTGTCTCGCCCGAGGACAGCTCCTACAATGAGCAGTTCTTC.

This clone has a single count. The chain employs TRBV30 and TRBJ2-7; 8 positions match TRBD2. Germline CDR1 and CDR2: GTSNPN and SVGIG (reference sequence). With V trimmed by 0 bases and J by 7 bases, 11 bases remained unmatched. The CDR3 is 15 amino acids. The CDR3 DNA reads as TGTGCCTGGAGTGTATTCAAGGCGGGAGGCGGAGAGCAGTACTTC. This translates into CAWSVFKAGGGEQYF.

This chain joins TRBV4-2 and TRBJ1-2, with D unclear. Trimming took off 5 bases at V and 7 bases at J, with 14 bases between the two ends. The CDR3 totals 13 residues. CDR1 is LGHNA, CDR2 YNFKEQ, per germline. The CDR3 bases are TGTGCCAGCAGCTTGGGAGACTTCAGTGGCTACACCTTC. Translating it yields CASSLGDFSGYTF.

The rearrangement links TRBV9 to TRBJ2-7; D is unclear. V was cut by 4 bases and J by 3 bases, with 8 bases left in between. Germline CDR1 reads SGDLS; CDR2 reads YYNGEE. This CDR3 contains 12 residues. The CDR3 region is CASSPRGYEQYF. The CDR3 coding sequence is TGTGCCAGCAGCCCCCGCGGCTACGAGCAGTACTTC.

This sequence joins TRBV19 and TRBJ1-2; the D is unclear. The germline V gene has CDR1 LNHDA and CDR2 SQIVND (reference sequence). Trimming took 4 bases from V and 0 from J, leaving 9 bases between them. This CDR3 has 14 residues. The CDR3 protein is CASSTGGANYGYTF. CDR3 bases: TGTGCCAGTAGTACCGGCGGAGCTAACTATGGCTACACCTTC.

The CDR3 region is CASSEATGALEQYF. CDR3 DNA sequence: TGCGCCAGCAGTGAGGCAACAGGAGCCCTCGAGCAGTACTTC. The chain links TRBV10-2 to TRBJ2-7; TRBD1 might be the D (5 bases). Germline values: CDR1 WSHSY, CDR2 SAAADI. The V end lost 2 bases, the J end lost 6 bases, and 14 bases lay between the germline ends. CDR3 size: 14 residues.

CDR3 region: CASSPSGVRSYNSPLHF. As DNA, the CDR3 is TGCGCCAGCAGCCCTAGTGGGGTACGGTCCTATAATTCACCCCTCCACTTT. The chain couples TRBV5-1 to TRBJ1-6, with D hard to call. Deletions cut 4 bases from V and 1 base from J, with 15 bases between. The CDR3 consists of 17 residues. The germline gives CDR1 SGHRS, CDR2 YFSETQ.

The rearrangement links TRBV27 to TRBJ2-7; 8 positions match TRBD1. The CDR3 contains 13 residues. The germline V gene has CDR1 MNHEY and CDR2 SMNVEV (reference sequence). The V and J ends lost 3 bases and 3 bases, in that order; junction bases with no gene match: 1. The CDR3 spells CASSFGQGYEQYF. CDR3 in DNA: TGTGCCAGCAGTTTTGGACAGGGCTACGAGCAGTACTTC.

V gene TRBV6-1 combines with J gene TRBJ2-7; 7 bases map to TRBD1. Germline CDR1 and CDR2: MNHNS and SASEGT. This CDR3 is 13 amino acids long. The J segment lost 3 bases and the V segment lost 7 bases, leaving 6 bases of the junction unmatched. CDR3 residues: CASNPRQGYEQYF. The CDR3 DNA reads as TGTGCCAGCAATCCAAGACAGGGCTACGAGCAGTACTTC.

The V call is TRBV4-1, the J call TRBJ2-2; no reliable D call. CDR3 length equals 12 residues. Germline lookup yields CDR1 MGHRA and CDR2 YSYEKL. V was shortened by 4 bases and J by 6 bases, with 6 bases between the two germline ends. The CDR3 region is CASSPGSGELFF. In nucleotides, the CDR3 is TGCGCCAGCAGCCCCGGATCCGGGGAGCTGTTTTTT.

The rearrangement joins TRBV6-1 to TRBJ2-7; 9 bases fit TRBD1. Germline loops: CDR1 MNHNS, CDR2 SASEGT. J gave up 0 bases and V 6 bases, and 6 bases lay outside the gene matches. The CDR3 is 15 amino acids. CDR3 nucleotides: TGTGCCAGCAGGCCGGGACAGGGCTACTCCTACGAGCAGTACTTC. It codes for CASRPGQGYSYEQYF.

The chain joins TRBV4-2 to TRBJ2-5; D gene uncertain. Germline CDR1 is LGHNA and CDR2 is YNFKEQ. V was clipped by 4 bases and J by 2 bases, with 8 bases between them. This CDR3 is built from 13 residues. CDR3 sequence (DNA): TGTGCCAGCAGCCCCAACCTTCAAGAGACCCAGTACTTC. Residues: CASSPNLQETQYF.

The CDR3 nucleotides read TGCGCCAGCAGCTTGTATGAGGGAGAGGGCACTGAAGCTTTCTTT. Its protein is CASSLYEGEGTEAFF. The chain carries TRBV5-1 and TRBJ1-1; D is ambiguous. The germline CDR1 and CDR2 sequences are SGHRS and YFSETQ. This CDR3 spans 15 amino acids. The V gene lost 1 base and the J gene lost 4 bases, with 14 bases spanning the gap.

CDR3 residues: CASSHLQVSRRDREAEAFF. The CDR3 bases are TGTGCCAGTAGCCACCTCCAAGTATCGAGGCGGGACAGGGAAGCTGAAGCTTTCTTT. V and J are TRBV19 and TRBJ1-1, with TRBD1 matching 9 bases. The CDR3 extends over 19 amino acids. J was trimmed by 6 bases and V by 6 bases; bases with no gene match: 23. Germline assignment: CDR1 LNHDA and CDR2 SQIVND (reference sequence).

The rearrangement links TRBV6-1 to TRBJ2-7, with D possibly matching TRBD1 (5 bases). V shed 2 bases and J shed 1 base, with 12 bases lying between them. This CDR3 is built from 15 residues. Germline CDR1 and CDR2: MNHNS and SASEGT. The CDR3: CASSEWSRASYEQYF. In nucleotides, the CDR3 is TGTGCCAGCAGTGAATGGTCCAGGGCGTCCTACGAGCAGTACTTC.

The genes are TRBV28 and TRBJ1-3; 10 bases agree with TRBD1. The trim removed 5 bases at V and 3 bases at J, leaving 4 bases unmatched. Germline V lookup: CDR1 MDHEN, CDR2 SYDVKM. There are 15 residues in the CDR3. The chain's CDR3 is CASSTGTGVGNTIYF. CDR3 sequence (DNA): TGTGCCAGCAGTACAGGGACAGGGGTTGGAAACACCATATATTTT. The full variable domain, in which reference TRBV28 and TRBJ1-3 provide the parts outside the CDR3, is DVKVTQSSRYLVKRTGEKVFLECVQDMDHENMFWYRQDPGLGLRLIYFSYDVKMKEKGDIPEGYSVSREKKERFSLILESASTNQTSMYLCASSTGTGVGNTIYFGEGSWLTVV.

The V call is TRBV11-3, the J call TRBJ2-3, with D unresolved. The germline CDR1 and CDR2 sequences are SGHNT and YENEEA. CDR3 length: 13 amino acids. V was cut by 5 bases and J by 6 bases, with 12 bases left in between. The DNA of the CDR3 is TGTGCCAGCAGCGAAGGCATAGGCGATACGCAGTATTTT. Encoded protein: CASSEGIGDTQYF.

This clone was observed a few times. The chain is built from TRBV4-2 and TRBJ2-7; D is undetermined. Germline-derived CDR1 and CDR2 are LGHNA and YNFKEQ. V dropped 1 base and J dropped 2 bases, with 6 bases sitting between them. This CDR3 has 13 residues. The CDR3 DNA sequence: TGTGCCAGCAGCCAAGCCTACACCTACGAGCAGTACTTC. It yields the protein CASSQAYTYEQYF.

This clone was found a few times. The chain employs TRBV7-2 and TRBJ2-1; maybe TRBD1 (6 bases). V was shortened by 1 base and J by 8 bases, with 21 bases between the two germline ends. Looked up from germline, CDR1 is SGHTA and CDR2 is FQGNSA. This CDR3 has 17 residues. The DNA for the CDR3 is TGTGCCAGCAGCTTAGAGGTCGGGACACGCTATGGCGATGAGCAGTTCTTC. This gives the protein CASSLEVGTRYGDEQFF. The full variable domain, with the rest looked up from reference TRBV7-2 and TRBJ2-1, is GAGVSQSPSNKVTEKGKDVELRCDPISGHTALYWYRQSLGQGLEFLIYFQGNSAPDKSGLPSDRFSAERTGGSVSTLTIQRTQQEDSAVYLCASSLEVGTRYGDEQFFGPGTRLTVL.

The rearrangement links TRBV9 to TRBJ2-3; 7 bases line up with TRBD2. Germline CDR1 and CDR2: SGDLS and YYNGEE. With 4 bases clipped from V and 6 bases from J, the junction kept 14 bases outside the gene matches. The CDR3 contains 16 residues. The chain's CDR3 is CASSSYSGPGSDTQYF. For the CDR3, the DNA is TGTGCCAGCAGCTCTTATAGCGGGCCGGGATCGGATACGCAGTATTTT.

The sample holds one count of this clone. This chain joins TRBV19 and TRBJ2-2; the D is unclear. V was trimmed by 1 base and J by 10 bases, leaving 13 bases between them. Germline-derived CDR1 and CDR2 are LNHDA and SQIVND (reference sequence). This CDR3 region has 14 residues. The CDR3 reads CASSIGSPSEELFF. The CDR3 DNA is TGTGCCAGTAGTATAGGAAGCCCGTCCGAGGAGCTGTTTTTT.

This clone was picked up one time. This chain uses TRBV7-3 with TRBJ2-5; D tentatively reads TRBD1 or TRBD2 (7 bases each). The germline CDR1 and CDR2 sequences are SGHTA and FQGTGA. The CDR3 is 15 amino acids. Trimming took 5 bases from V and 4 from J, leaving 17 bases between them. CDR3 amino acids: CASSRGGGRGETQYF. The CDR3 DNA is TGTGCCAGCAGCAGGGGAGGGGGCCGAGGAGAGACCCAGTACTTC.

This chain links TRBV5-4 with TRBJ2-3, with 14 bases aligning to TRBD2. The V gene end was trimmed by 4 bases and the J gene end by 5 bases; junction bases not matched to a gene: 3. Germline V gene sequence: CDR1 SGHNT, CDR2 YYREEE (reference sequence). The CDR3 runs 15 residues. The CDR3 bases are TGTGCCAGCAGCCGGACTAGCGGGGGGTTAGATACGCAGTATTTT. Protein: CASSRTSGGLDTQYF.